The text below deals with one TCR beta chain. Its antigen is currently unknown. This CDR3 has 15 amino acids. Germline V gives CDR1 SGDLS, CDR2 YYNGEE. V was trimmed by 0 bases and J by 4 bases, leaving 10 bases between them. This sample was included in a study of monozygotic twins with cystic fibrosis. In the study overall: Library input was around 3.2 micrograms of fragmented DNA, with roughly 14 PCR cycles. Study results and caveats: J usage was most co-twin-similar in 8 of 16 pairs, V in 13. Monozygotic CF twin pairs shared significantly more nucleotide-identical clonotypes than unrelated CF individuals did. No link emerged between shared CDR3 counts and age, concordance or severity.

Only in-frame clones appear in the TCRdb table, and some are missing; sequencing was by immunoSEQ multiplex PCR. The profile shows thousands of clones, 90% to 95% of them singletons. The sequence came from a boy between 2 and 10 years old with cystic fibrosis. Sequencing was done on a sample of blood. V and J are TRBV9 and TRBJ2-2; possibly TRBD2 for D (7 bases). CDR3 loop: CASSVVRGGTGELFF. CDR3 nucleotide sequence: TGTGCCAGCAGCGTAGTGAGGGGGGGCACCGGGGAGCTGTTTTTT.